The 3 T cell receptor beta chains below come from one sample, sequenced in a study of shared clonotypes between healthy human individuals. The protocol was immunoSEQ multiplex PCR, while the TCRdb copy is restricted to in-frame clones and leaves out a portion. The sample has more than 2 million clones, about 93% seen once; the top ten hold 1.5% to 2%. CD45RO-negative, CCR7-positively selected cells formed the naive CD8 fraction, excluding terminally differentiated effector memory CD45RA+ cells. Material for sequencing was naive CD8+ T cells from PBMCs. These receptors came from a man aged 18 to 29 in good health. Some clones in this sample may be carry-over from other donors' samples.

With regard to this clone: Additional DNA sequences in this sample encode the identical CDR3. The chain links TRBV9 to TRBJ2-5; D may correspond to TRBD1 or TRBD2 (5 bases each). In germline, CDR1 is SGDLS, CDR2 YYNGEE. Trimming took off 2 bases at V and 4 bases at J, with 12 bases between the two ends. This CDR3 region has 14 residues. Here the CDR3 reads CASSVSGGGETQYF. The CDR3 bases are TGTGCCAGCAGCGTCTCGGGTGGGGGAGAGACCCAGTACTTC. The full variable domain, in which reference TRBV9 and TRBJ2-5 provide the parts outside the CDR3, is DSGVTQTPKHLITATGQRVTLRCSPRSGDLSVYWYQQSLDQGLQFLIQYYNGEERAKGNILERFSAQQFPDLHSELNLSSLELGDSALYFCASSVSGGGETQYFGPGTRLLVL.

The chain uses TRBV4-1 and TRBJ2-7; a weak D match, TRBD1 (6 bases). The V end lost 6 bases, the J end lost 3 bases, and 12 bases lay between the germline ends. Germline V gene lookup returns CDR1 MGHRA and CDR2 YSYEKL. The CDR3 totals 13 residues. This CDR3 is CASSAGVSYEQYF. The CDR3 nucleotides read TGCGCCAGCAGTGCAGGGGTCAGCTACGAGCAGTACTTC.

The J gene is TRBJ2-3, the V gene TRBV27, with D uncertain. V lost 2 bases, J lost 0 bases, and 12 bases lay in between. Germline V gene lookup returns CDR1 MNHEY and CDR2 SMNVEV (reference sequence). CDR3 size: 16 residues. The CDR3 DNA is TGTGCCAGCAGTTTAGGTGGCGGACCTAGCACAGATACGCAGTATTTT. Translated: CASSLGGGPSTDTQYF.